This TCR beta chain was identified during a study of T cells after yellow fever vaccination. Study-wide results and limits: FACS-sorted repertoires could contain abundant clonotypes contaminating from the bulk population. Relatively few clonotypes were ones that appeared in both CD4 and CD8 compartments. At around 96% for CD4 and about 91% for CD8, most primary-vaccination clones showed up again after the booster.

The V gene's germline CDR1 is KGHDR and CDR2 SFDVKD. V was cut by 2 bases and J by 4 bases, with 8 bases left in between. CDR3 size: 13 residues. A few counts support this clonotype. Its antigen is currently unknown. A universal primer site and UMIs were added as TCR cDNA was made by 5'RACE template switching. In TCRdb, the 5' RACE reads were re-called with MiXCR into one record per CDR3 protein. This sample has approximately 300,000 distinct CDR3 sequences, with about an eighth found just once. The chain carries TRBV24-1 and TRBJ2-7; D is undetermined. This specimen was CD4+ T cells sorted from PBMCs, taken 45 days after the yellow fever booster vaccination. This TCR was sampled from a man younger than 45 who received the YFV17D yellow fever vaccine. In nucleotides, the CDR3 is TGTGCCACCAGTGATTCAGTTAAGTACGAGCAGTACTTC. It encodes CATSDSVKYEQYF.